These 25 T cell receptor beta chains were all obtained from the same sample, sequenced in a study of OX40 agonist ivuxolimab in advanced cancers. The data were produced by immunoSEQ multiplex PCR, yet TCRdb's version contains in-frame clones alone and is incomplete. The profile shows under 100,000 clones, 81% of them singletons. The input for sequencing was CD4+ or CD8+ T cells sorted from blood, taken in a trial of the OX40 agonist ivuxolimab. All receptors derive from an adult with an advanced solid tumor such as melanoma, head and neck, liver or kidney cancer.

This chain joins TRBV5-1 and TRBJ2-7; TRBD1 might be the D (6 bases). Deletions cut 2 bases from V and 4 bases from J, with 16 bases between. Germline loops: CDR1 SGHRS, CDR2 YFSETQ. This CDR3 region has 15 residues. The CDR3 sequence is CASSLSQGLRYEQYF. In DNA form, the CDR3 reads TGCGCCAGCAGCTTATCGCAGGGGCTTAGGTACGAGCAGTACTTC.

This clone was counted between two and nine times. This CDR3 is also generated by other DNA sequences in the sample. The chain combines TRBV2 with TRBJ2-3, with D maybe TRBD2 (5 bases). The germline V and J ends were trimmed by 4 bases and 3 bases, with 8 bases remaining between them. The CDR3 is 13 residues long. The germline gives CDR1 SNHLY, CDR2 FYNNEI. The CDR3 loop reads CASSGDYTDTQYF. DNA for the CDR3: TGTGCCAGCAGTGGTGACTATACAGATACGCAGTATTTT.

This chain links TRBV5-5 with TRBJ2-7; maybe TRBD1 (5 bases). Germline loops: CDR1 SGHKS, CDR2 YYEKEE (reference sequence). Trimming stripped 2 bases from V and 0 bases from J, with 12 bases between. The CDR3 runs to 15 residues. In DNA form, the CDR3 reads TGTGCCAGCAGCTTAGATTTGGACAACTCCTACGAGCAGTACTTC. Amino acids: CASSLDLDNSYEQYF.

This chain links TRBV5-1 with TRBJ2-7, with 7 bases that match TRBD1. The CDR3 length is 17 residues. V shed 4 bases, J shed 2 bases, and the junction held 15 bases outside the gene matches. CDR1 and CDR2 from the germline V gene are SGHRS and YFSETQ. Here the CDR3 DNA reads TGCGCCAGCAGCCCACAGGGGAACTTACTAACACCCTACGAGCAGTACTTC. This encodes CASSPQGNLLTPYEQYF.

V usage is TRBV7-6 and J usage is TRBJ2-5, with no clear D. V was cut by 1 base and J by 5 bases, with 8 bases left in between. CDR1 and CDR2 from the germline V gene are SGHVS and FNYEAQ. The CDR3 covers 13 residues. The CDR3 nucleotides read TGTGCCAGCAGCTTAGTAGGGATCGAGACCCAGTACTTC. It translates to CASSLVGIETQYF.

The chain recombines TRBV19 with TRBJ1-3, with D unresolved. This CDR3 comprises 15 residues. Germline V gene lookup returns CDR1 LNHDA and CDR2 SQIVND (reference sequence). V lost 3 bases and J lost 0, with 9 bases in between. The CDR3 sequence is CASSISFYSGNTIYF. The CDR3 bases are TGTGCCAGTAGTATTAGCTTCTACTCTGGAAACACCATATATTTT.

The chain links TRBV7-9 to TRBJ1-2; tentatively, D is TRBD1 (6 bases). There are 13 residues in the CDR3. The V and J ends lost 1 base and 6 bases respectively, with 9 bases between them. In germline, CDR1 is SEHNR, CDR2 FQNEAQ (reference sequence). DNA for the CDR3: TGTGCCAGCAGCTTAGTGCCAGGGGATGGCTACACCTTC. Its protein is CASSLVPGDGYTF.

This clone has only one observation. This chain uses TRBV14 with TRBJ2-7; possible D gene TRBD1, 6 bases. Germline V gene lookup returns CDR1 SGHDN and CDR2 FVKESK. Trimming took off 0 bases at V and 2 bases at J, with 8 bases between the two ends. This CDR3 spans 14 amino acids. The CDR3 coding sequence is TGTGCCAGCAGCCAAGACCACAGGGCCTACGAGCAGTACTTC. Protein sequence: CASSQDHRAYEQYF.

This chain uses TRBV30 with TRBJ2-3; 9 bases line up with TRBD2. Looked up from germline, CDR1 is GTSNPN and CDR2 is SVGIG (reference sequence). CDR3 length equals 15 residues. Unmatched junction bases numbered 2, after V lost 0 bases and J lost 1 base. The CDR3 DNA sequence: TGTGCCTGGAGTGTTAGACTAGCGGGCACAGATACGCAGTATTTT. This encodes CAWSVRLAGTDTQYF. Supplemented by reference TRBV30 and TRBJ2-3, the full variable domain reads SQTIHQWPATLVQPVGSPLSLECTVEGTSNPNLYWYRQAAGRGLQLLFYSVGIGQISSEVPQNLSASRPQDRQFILSSKKLLLSDSGFYLCAWSVRLAGTDTQYFGPGTRLTVL.

V is TRBV28 and J is TRBJ2-7; D not certain. The V gene's germline CDR1 is MDHEN and CDR2 SYDVKM. V was cut by 7 bases and J by 2 bases, with 9 bases left in between. CDR3 size: 12 residues. CDR3 DNA: TGTGCCAGCACCGACCCTCCCTACGAGCAGTACTTC. This gives the protein CASTDPPYEQYF.

This clone occurred many times. This sample also contains other DNA sequences that code for the same CDR3. The rearrangement uses TRBV4-2 and TRBJ2-5; TRBD2 aligns across 8 bases. This CDR3 spans 15 amino acids. V dropped 1 base and J dropped 0; count of bases not matched to a gene: 1. CDR1 is LGHNA and CDR2 is YNFKEQ in the germline V gene. CDR3 in DNA: TGTGCCAGCAGCCAAGCGGGAGGGGACCAAGAGACCCAGTACTTC. Amino acid sequence: CASSQAGGDQETQYF.

The chain carries TRBV4-1 and TRBJ2-7; tentatively, D is TRBD1 (7 bases). Germline V lookup: CDR1 MGHRA, CDR2 YSYEKL. The CDR3 has 14 amino acids. V lost 0 bases and J 7 bases, leaving 13 bases between the germline ends. The CDR3 DNA follows: TGCGCCAGCAGCCAAGAGGGCAGGGGGGAAGAGCAGTACTTC. This gives the protein CASSQEGRGEEQYF.

The rearrangement joins TRBV6-5 to TRBJ2-4, with D unresolved. The CDR3 runs to 13 residues. V dropped 5 bases and J dropped 9 bases, with 14 bases sitting between them. Germline V lookup: CDR1 MNHEY, CDR2 SVGAGI. The CDR3 loop reads CASSRSQYGIQYF. CDR3 nucleotides: TGTGCCAGCAGTAGGAGTCAGTACGGCATTCAGTACTTC.

V and J are TRBV18 and TRBJ1-1, with D unclear. The CDR3 totals 15 residues. CDR1 is KGHSH, CDR2 LQKENI, per germline. The V end lost 1 base, the J end lost 2 bases, and 11 bases lay between the germline ends. CDR3 sequence: CASSPLAGANTEAFF. The CDR3 bases are TGTGCCAGCTCACCACTAGCAGGAGCCAACACTGAAGCTTTCTTT. The complete variable domain, with remaining parts taken from reference TRBV18 and TRBJ1-1, reads NAGVMQNPRHLVRRRGQEARLRCSPMKGHSHVYWYRQLPEEGLKFMVYLQKENIIDESGMPKERFSAEFPKEGPSILRIQQVVRGDSAAYFCASSPLAGANTEAFFGQGTRLTVV.

The chain is built from TRBV12-5 and TRBJ1-4; D is possibly TRBD1 (6 bases). The length of the CDR3 is 15 residues. V lost 1 base and J 4 bases, leaving 10 bases between the germline ends. Germline CDR1 LGHNT, CDR2 FRNRAP. DNA for the CDR3: TGTGCTAGTGGTTTGGGGACAGCCGGTAATGAAAAACTGTTTTTT. Translation: CASGLGTAGNEKLFF.

The chain couples TRBV6-5 to TRBJ2-2; TRBD2 agrees at 9 bases. The germline V gene encodes CDR1 MNHEY and CDR2 SVGAGI. J lost 2 bases, V lost 8 bases, and 0 bases had no gene match. The CDR3 spans 13 residues. The CDR3 here is CASGTSNTGELFF. The CDR3 region has the DNA TGTGCCAGCGGGACTAGCAACACCGGGGAGCTGTTTTTT.

V and J are TRBV27 and TRBJ2-2; either TRBD1 or TRBD2 may fit D (5 bases each). The CDR3 has 16 residues. Germline CDR1 is MNHEY and CDR2 is SMNVEV (reference sequence). The V end was cut by 6 bases, the J end by 4 bases, with 18 bases between. The CDR3 nucleotides are TGTGCCAGCAGACTTTCCGGGACGGCGACCACCGGGGAGCTGTTTTTT. Translated, it gives CASRLSGTATTGELFF.

This chain joins TRBV6-1 and TRBJ1-2, with D hard to call. CDR3 length: 15 amino acids. The V end was cut by 3 bases, the J end by 3 bases, with 14 bases between. From germline, CDR1 is MNHNS and CDR2 SASEGT. The DNA for the CDR3 is TGTGCCAGCAGTGAGGGCAAGGGTAGGGACTATGGCTACACCTTC. Encoded protein: CASSEGKGRDYGYTF.

The sample holds a few counts of this clone. This chain joins TRBV7-2 and TRBJ2-1; D not resolved. This CDR3 spans 13 amino acids. Trimming removed 1 base at V and 8 bases at J, with 9 bases between. Germline loops: CDR1 SGHTA, CDR2 FQGNSA. As DNA, the CDR3 is TGTGCCAGCAGCTTAGACTTGCCCTATGAGCAGTTCTTC. Its translation is CASSLDLPYEQFF.

The rearrangement joins TRBV11-3 to TRBJ2-5; D might be TRBD1 or TRBD2, each matching 6 bases. CDR3 length: 14 residues. The germline gives CDR1 SGHNT, CDR2 YENEEA. Trimming cost V 11 bases and J 4 bases, with 20 bases left between them. The CDR3 DNA follows: TGTGCCTCTGCCTGGGGGGCGCTTGGAGAGACCCAGTACTTC. This translates into CASAWGALGETQYF.

V and J are TRBV6-5 and TRBJ1-2; D is unclear. This CDR3 region has 13 residues. Looked up from germline, CDR1 is MNHEY and CDR2 is SVGAGI. Deletions cut 5 bases from V and 8 bases from J, with 15 bases between. CDR3 sequence (DNA): TGTGCCAGCAGTGACCTGGGAGTTGGCGGCTACACCTTC. Translated, it gives CASSDLGVGGYTF.

The chain uses TRBV6-6 and TRBJ1-1, with 7 positions matching TRBD1. V lost 6 bases to trimming and J lost 4 bases; unmatched junction nucleotides: 8. Germline CDR1 and CDR2: MNHNY and SVGAGI (reference sequence). This CDR3 has 14 residues. CDR3 sequence: CASSLLGGGTEAFF. The CDR3 bases are TGTGCCAGCAGCCTGTTAGGGGGCGGCACTGAAGCTTTCTTT.

The chain couples TRBV15 to TRBJ2-3; the D gene could be TRBD1 or TRBD2 (5 bases each). Per the germline V gene, CDR1 is LNHNV and CDR2 is YYDKDF (reference sequence). Trimming cost V 7 bases and J 2 bases, with 19 bases left between them. The CDR3 totals 16 residues. The CDR3 nucleotides read TGTGCCACCACCAACGTGGGACGGCAAACCACAGATACGCAGTATTTT. Amino acid sequence: CATTNVGRQTTDTQYF.

This clone was observed a single time. The chain uses TRBV7-9 and TRBJ2-1; D remains ambiguous. The V and J ends lost 1 base and 5 bases respectively, with 9 bases between them. CDR1 and CDR2 (germline): SEHNR, FQNEAQ (reference sequence). The CDR3 has 14 residues. The CDR3 nucleotides read TGTGCCAGCAGCTTAGGGACGGCCGACAATGAGCAGTTCTTC. This encodes CASSLGTADNEQFF.

The CDR3 nucleotides read TGTGCCAGCAGTCAAACCGGGACAGACTTCTACGAGCAGTACTTC. It specifies CASSQTGTDFYEQYF. The gene calls are TRBV2 and TRBJ2-7; TRBD1 agrees at 7 bases. V trimming: 5 bases; J trimming: 3 bases; junction bases outside the gene matches: 10. From germline, CDR1 is SNHLY and CDR2 FYNNEI. The CDR3 loop spans 15 amino acids.